Listed below are T cell receptor beta chains from one sample, sequenced in a study of blood T cell repertoires in COVID-19. Assay used: immunoSEQ multiplex PCR; TCRdb lists only in-frame clones, some missing. The repertoire holds some 170,000 clones, with about three quarters as singletons. The sequenced material came from peripheral blood. These receptors originate from a woman aged 70 to 79 with acute or convalescent COVID-19. CDR3s include the opening cysteine and the closing phenylalanine or tryptophan.

j_gene,v_gene,CDR3aa
TRBJ2-3,TRBV5-1,CASSFSGSGDTQYF
TRBJ1-2,TRBV14,CASSQDIHPGYGYTF
TRBJ2-3,TRBV30,CAWRGGLAGADTQYF
TRBJ1-4,TRBV19,CASSVQGISEKLFF
TRBJ1-1,TRBV7-2,CASSLGPQGPHEAFF
TRBJ1-3,TRBV30,CAWSRTGVGNTIYF
TRBJ2-6,TRBV14,CASSRGQGKFSGANVLTF
TRBJ2-3,TRBV7-2,CASSLERGTDTQYF
TRBJ1-2,TRBV7-2,CASSLAGQGASYGYTF
TRBJ1-4,TRBV25-1,CASRDSLTRGDEKLFF
TRBJ1-6,TRBV7-8,CATRRGTENSPLHF
TRBJ2-2,TRBV7-8,CASSPGGGAGELFF
TRBJ1-2,TRBV19,CASAMPGNYGYTF
TRBJ1-4,TRBV29-1,CSVVVRADEKLFF
TRBJ1-2,TRBV7-9,CASSLGRGDYGYTF
TRBJ1-2,TRBV4-1,CASSQVGLDGGYGYTF
TRBJ2-7,TRBV10-1,CASSLRGGYEQYF
TRBJ1-1,TRBV9,CASSSWAGNTEAFF
TRBJ1-5,TRBV24-1,CATSDVGRPNQPQHF
TRBJ1-1,TRBV5-4,CASSLQGGTEAFF
TRBJ2-2,TRBV7-9,CASSPFRGTGAGELFF
TRBJ2-7,TRBV4-2,CASSQGGTSGSSYEQYF
TRBJ2-1,TRBV7-9,CASSLLVAGGPSEQFF
TRBJ2-7,TRBV14,CASSPLAAGSYEQYF
TRBJ2-1,TRBV14,CASSQLLGIGANEQFF
TRBJ2-1,TRBV5-1,CASSLGLDEQFF
TRBJ2-3,TRBV10-3,CAISESGLSLTDTQYF
TRBJ2-7,TRBV5-4,CASSPRAGDSYEQYF
TRBJ2-5,TRBV5-1,CASSLAGKQETQYF
TRBJ2-5,TRBV6-5,CASSTGTAYQETQYF
TRBJ1-1,TRBV18,CASSPPRSMNTEAFF
TRBJ2-7,TRBV2,CASSHGQGAREQYF
TRBJ2-1,TRBV5-1,CASSESDRYNEQFF
TRBJ2-7,TRBV27,CASSLTGGPFYEQYF
TRBJ1-1,TRBV5-1,CASSSEQVMPMNTEAFF
TRBJ2-7,TRBV3-1/TRBV3-2,CASSQGGGLGGYSYEQYF
TRBJ1-1,TRBV28,CASRPNRGRFTEAFF
TRBJ2-3,TRBV5-5,CASSLGTGGGADTQYF
TRBJ2-7,TRBV5-4,CASSFFVSGAGSYEQYF
TRBJ2-3,TRBV30,CAQSPGLAGDTQYF